The 26 T cell receptor beta chains below all came from one sample that was sequenced in a study of T cell changes during pregnancy in multiple sclerosis. Libraries were prepared by immunoSEQ multiplex PCR; TCRdb keeps only in-frame clonotypes and omits some of them. The table lists tens of thousands of clones, 90% to 95% of them singletons, with approximately 1.5% in the top ten. Sequencing used peripheral blood, obtained after pregnancy. Receptor source: a female donor in good health, enrolled as a control in a pregnancy study.

This clone appeared a few times. The genes are TRBV30 and TRBJ1-5; 8 nucleotides line up with TRBD1. V gave up 4 bases and J gave up 4 bases; unmatched junction bases: 9. This CDR3 is built from 15 residues. Germline CDR1 and CDR2: GTSNPN and SVGIG (reference sequence). CDR3 nucleotides: TGTGCCTGGAAGGGACAGGAGGGGTTTAATCAGCCCCAGCATTTT. Protein product: CAWKGQEGFNQPQHF.

The table lists this clone with a count of one. The genes are TRBV6-4 and TRBJ2-2; no clear D gene. The CDR3 is 13 amino acids. Germline values: CDR1 MRHNA, CDR2 SNTAGT. Trimming removed 4 bases from V and 0 bases from J, with 3 bases in between. The CDR3 DNA follows: TGTGCCAGCAGTGCAGCGAACACCGGGGAGCTGTTTTTT. The encoded protein is CASSAANTGELFF.

The chain links TRBV7-3 to TRBJ2-3; D unclear. The CDR3 contains 14 residues. CDR1 is SGHTA, CDR2 FQGTGA, per germline. With 6 bases removed from V and 0 bases from J, the gap between germline ends came to 10 bases. DNA of the CDR3: TGTGCCAGCAGTAAGACTGGGAGCACAGATACGCAGTATTTT. It encodes CASSKTGSTDTQYF.

The chain has TRBV14 and TRBJ1-6; D is uncertain. Trimming left V 6 bases short and J 8 bases short, with 8 bases between. In germline, CDR1 is SGHDN, CDR2 FVKESK. This CDR3 has 12 residues. Here the CDR3 reads CASRHNYSPLHF. The CDR3 DNA is TGTGCCAGCAGACACAATTATTCACCCCTCCACTTT.

The chain couples TRBV6-5 to TRBJ2-1, with 8 bases matching TRBD1. The CDR3 length is 14 residues. Germline V gene sequence: CDR1 MNHEY, CDR2 SVGAGI. Trimming took 6 bases from V and 3 from J; bases not matched to a gene: 4. CDR3 protein: CASSRDRGYNEQFF. The CDR3 DNA follows: TGTGCCAGCAGCCGAGACAGGGGCTACAATGAGCAGTTCTTC.

This chain connects TRBV2 to TRBJ2-3; D unresolved. The V gene lost 6 bases and the J gene lost 2 bases, with 3 bases spanning the gap. Germline V gene data show CDR1 as SNHLY and CDR2 as FYNNEI. The CDR3 spans 11 residues. CDR3 protein: CASSLTDTQYF. The DNA for the CDR3 is TGTGCCAGCAGCCTCACAGATACGCAGTATTTT.

In DNA, the CDR3 is TGTGCCAGCAGACAGGGGATAAATTCACCCCTCCACTTT. This sequence encodes CASRQGINSPLHF. This chain joins TRBV2 and TRBJ1-6, with 7 bases that match TRBD1. The CDR3 runs 13 residues. After removal of 6 bases from V and 7 bases from J, the junction contained 3 bases not matched to a gene. CDR1 is SNHLY, CDR2 FYNNEI, per germline.

The chain is built from TRBV10-3 and TRBJ2-2; D might be TRBD1 (5 bases). Trimming stripped 0 bases from V and 5 bases from J, with 13 bases between. CDR3 size: 16 residues. Germline V gene data show CDR1 as ENHRY and CDR2 as SYGVKD. The DNA for the CDR3 is TGTGCCATCAGTGAGTCCACAGGCGAACGTACCGGGGAGCTGTTTTTT. It is translated as CAISESTGERTGELFF.

The chain joins TRBV25-1 to TRBJ1-6, with 8 bases identical to TRBD1. CDR1 is MGHDK and CDR2 is SYGVNS in the germline V gene. Trimming took 6 bases from V and 5 from J; bases not matched to a gene: 12. CDR3 length: 17 residues. The CDR3 nucleotides are TGTGCCAGCAGAGCTACAGGGGGACGGTTTCATAATTCACCCCTCCACTTT. Its protein product is CASRATGGRFHNSPLHF.

The V gene is TRBV6-1, the J gene TRBJ1-2, with D possibly being TRBD1 (5 bases). Trimming cost V 7 bases and J 2 bases, with 14 bases left between them. Germline V gene data show CDR1 as MNHNS and CDR2 as SASEGT. The CDR3 contains 14 residues. CDR3 nucleotides: TGTGCCAGCATCCCCAGCAGGGCCAACTATGGCTACACCTTC. This translates into CASIPSRANYGYTF.

The V call is TRBV4-3, the J call TRBJ1-5; 10 nucleotides line up with TRBD1. V dropped 0 bases and J dropped 6; count of bases not matched to a gene: 5. This CDR3 comprises 16 residues. Germline lookup yields CDR1 LGHNA and CDR2 YSLEER. CDR3: CASSQEGTGARQPQHF. CDR3 coding DNA: TGCGCCAGCAGCCAAGAAGGGACAGGGGCACGTCAGCCCCAGCATTTT.

The chain couples TRBV7-9 to TRBJ2-7; TRBD2 matches at 7 bases. This CDR3 is 14 amino acids long. Germline assignment: CDR1 SEHNR and CDR2 FQNEAQ (reference sequence). V lost 4 bases, J lost 2 bases, and 5 bases stayed unmatched. This CDR3 is CASSSGTNTYEQYF. The CDR3 nucleotides read TGTGCCAGCAGCTCCGGGACTAACACCTACGAGCAGTACTTC.

The sample holds one count of this clone. This rearrangement joins TRBV7-2 to TRBJ2-3; weak D call: TRBD2 (5 bases). The CDR3 runs 13 residues. Deletions cut 4 bases from V and 4 bases from J, with 9 bases between. Germline CDR1 reads SGHTA; CDR2 reads FQGNSA. DNA of the CDR3: TGTGCCAGCAGCTCTTTACTAGCAGATACGCAGTATTTT. Translated, it gives CASSSLLADTQYF.

The rearrangement uses TRBV6-1 and TRBJ1-2, with D possibly matching TRBD1 (5 bases). V dropped 1 base and J dropped 8 bases, with 17 bases sitting between them. CDR1 and CDR2 (germline): MNHNS, SASEGT. The length of the CDR3 is 15 residues. CDR3: CASSEGAGYLRGYTF. The CDR3 region has the DNA TGTGCCAGCAGTGAAGGGGCAGGGTATTTGAGAGGCTACACCTTC.

The J gene is TRBJ2-2, the V gene TRBV7-3, with TRBD1 matching over 7 bases. CDR1 SGHTA and CDR2 FQGTGA come from the germline V gene. The CDR3 length is 14 residues. V trimming: 2 bases; J trimming: 5 bases; junction bases outside the gene matches: 2. The DNA for the CDR3 is TGTGCCAGCAGCTTAGACAGGGAAACCGGGGAGCTGTTTTTT. This translates into CASSLDRETGELFF.

The chain links TRBV11-3 to TRBJ1-2; TRBD1 matches at 7 bases. With V trimmed by 5 bases and J by 4 bases, 4 bases remained unmatched. The CDR3 length is 13 residues. Germline loops: CDR1 SGHNT, CDR2 YENEEA. CDR3 in amino acids: CASSPRQGYGYTF. Here the CDR3 DNA reads TGTGCCAGCAGCCCCCGACAGGGCTATGGCTACACCTTC.

This chain links TRBV7-3 with TRBJ1-1; a possible D gene is TRBD1 (5 bases). This CDR3 is 15 amino acids long. Germline V gives CDR1 SGHTA, CDR2 FQGTGA. Trimming shortened V by 6 bases and J by 3 bases, and 17 bases separated the two germline ends. The CDR3 DNA is TGTGCCAGCAGACCGGGGGGAATAATGGACACTGAAGCTTTCTTT. Encoded protein: CASRPGGIMDTEAFF.

V and J are TRBV7-9 and TRBJ1-2; a possible D gene is TRBD1 (6 bases). This CDR3 is 14 amino acids long. In germline, CDR1 is SEHNR, CDR2 FQNEAQ (reference sequence). V was cut by 2 bases and J by 4 bases, with 11 bases left in between. The CDR3 DNA is TGTGCCAGCAGCTTACCCACAGGGTCCTATGGCTACACCTTC. It codes for CASSLPTGSYGYTF.

J is TRBJ2-2 and V is TRBV11-3, with D tentatively TRBD1 (5 bases). The CDR3 has 15 amino acids. Germline CDR1 and CDR2: SGHNT and YENEEA. The V end was cut by 5 bases, the J end by 0 bases, with 10 bases between. DNA for the CDR3: TGTGCCAGCAGCCGTACAGGAACGAACACCGGGGAGCTGTTTTTT. Translated, it gives CASSRTGTNTGELFF.

This rearrangement joins TRBV6-5 to TRBJ1-1; D perhaps matches TRBD1 (5 bases). Per germline, CDR1 MNHEY and CDR2 SVGAGI. The CDR3 is 15 amino acids. Trimming pared 6 bases from V and 10 bases from J, leaving 24 bases between. The CDR3, as DNA: TGTGCCAGCAGAACAAACGGGGGGGAGAACGAAGTAGCTTTCTTT. This translates into CASRTNGGENEVAFF.

The chain links TRBV30 to TRBJ1-3; TRBD1 matches at 7 bases. Trimming cost V 4 bases and J 1 base; bases outside gene matches: 10. The germline V gene encodes CDR1 GTSNPN and CDR2 SVGIG (reference sequence). CDR3 length: 16 amino acids. The CDR3 reads CAWTLFRTGSGNTIYF. DNA of the CDR3: TGTGCCTGGACCCTATTTAGGACAGGATCTGGAAACACCATATATTTT.

The CDR3 DNA sequence: TGTGCCAGCAGTGAGACAGGGCGCCAGCCCCAGCATTTT. Amino acid sequence: CASSETGRQPQHF. The rearrangement links TRBV6-1 to TRBJ1-5; 7 nucleotides agree with TRBD1. V dropped 3 bases and J dropped 7; count of bases not matched to a gene: 3. The CDR3 covers 13 residues. CDR1 and CDR2 (germline): MNHNS, SASEGT.

The chain couples TRBV9 to TRBJ1-3, with D uncertain. Germline CDR1 and CDR2: SGDLS and YYNGEE. The V and J ends lost 4 bases and 8 bases respectively, with 16 bases between them. This CDR3 spans 14 amino acids. The CDR3 loop is CASSPREGWDTIYF. Here the CDR3 DNA reads TGTGCCAGCAGCCCAAGGGAGGGCTGGGACACCATATATTTT.

This chain joins TRBV19 and TRBJ2-1; TRBD1 matches 7 bases. The CDR3 covers 15 residues. The trim removed 5 bases at V and 8 bases at J, leaving 12 bases unmatched. Germline lookup yields CDR1 LNHDA and CDR2 SQIVND (reference sequence). The CDR3 loop is CASSPKQGWSYEQFF. The CDR3 DNA reads TGTGCCAGTAGTCCAAAACAGGGGTGGAGCTATGAGCAGTTCTTC.

This clone was detected only a few times. The gene calls are TRBV19 and TRBJ2-7; 10 positions match TRBD2. The CDR3 has 15 amino acids. J was trimmed by 0 bases and V by 5 bases; bases with no gene match: 4. Germline CDR1 LNHDA, CDR2 SQIVND (reference sequence). DNA for the CDR3: TGTGCCAGTAGTCGGACTAGCGGTAGCTCCTACGAGCAGTACTTC. As protein: CASSRTSGSSYEQYF.

The chain is built from TRBV7-9 and TRBJ2-2; 10 nucleotides line up with TRBD1. The CDR3 spans 15 residues. Germline CDR1 SEHNR, CDR2 FQNEAQ (reference sequence). V shed 6 bases and J 6 bases; nucleotides not matched to a gene: 7. The CDR3 region is CASRPGTGDSGELFF. DNA for the CDR3: TGTGCCAGCAGACCCGGGACAGGGGATTCCGGGGAGCTGTTTTTT.